The T cell receptor beta chain described here comes from a study of naive and memory T cell subsets (dated by TCRdb to 2016 to 2017). In the study overall: An open-source, UMI-based TCR alpha and beta sequencing pipeline was applied to sorted naive and memory peripheral blood T cell subsets. IgG serology results and the functional CMV T cell responses were in complete agreement. RNA was DNase-treated and reverse transcribed with TCR constant-region primers, mostly using SuperScript III. Study-level results and caveats: Clonotypes were defined as single alpha or beta chain sequences, not paired alpha/beta receptors. RNA-based TCR counts may be influenced by expression changes linked to T cell activation and differentiation. After error correction, only a single occurrence was seen for over 85% of naive TCR sequences, so much steeper abundance distributions were produced than in memory subsets. No ground truth was available to validate the repertoire findings for the naive and memory subsets. The abundance of TCRs followed a power law with an exponent that differed between naive and memory subsets yet stayed consistent across the three individuals. In both CD4 and CD8 cells, a rise in Gini index and a fall in Shannon and inverse Simpson diversity were observed from naive through CM, EM and EMRA.

TCR alpha and beta chain libraries were amplified separately from the second PCR step onward. The CMV status of each donor was determined by measuring IFNgamma production from CD4+ T cells after fresh PBMCs had been stimulated overnight with CMV viral lysate. Miltenyi beads were used first to positively select CD4 T cells, and CD8 T cells were then positively selected from the CD4-negative fraction. After staining for CD3, CD4, CD8, CD45RA, CD27 and a live/dead dye, cells were sorted on a BD Aria II into four subsets based on CD45RA and CD27. Blood came from a few healthy volunteers, each fractionated into CD4 and CD8 T cells and then into four differentiation subsets. Roughly 120 ml of peripheral blood was collected from each donor, and PBMC were isolated from the blood using Ficoll-Paque PLUS density-gradient centrifugation. Sorted cells were lysed in RLT buffer, and RNA was extracted with a Qiagen RNeasy kit and stored at -80°C.

The CDR3 covers 15 residues, taking in both the cysteine and the phenylalanine. Of the read, only the CDR3 DNA is kept; its 45 bases are in frame from base 1. The germline V gene provides CDR1 SGHVS and CDR2 FNYEAQ. V is reduced by 1 base and J by 5 bases, leaving a spacing of 12 bases between them. The protocol used for the library was UMI-ligation and nested PCR. An equimolar mix of two oligonucleotides covering both TRBC1 and TRBC2 was used as the beta constant-region primer. Four rounds of PCR, combining the SP2 primer with nested alpha and beta constant-region primers, were used to amplify the ligated cDNA. A single-stranded oligonucleotide containing the SP2 primer and a 12-nucleotide UMI was joined to the 3' end of the cDNA by T4 RNA ligase 1. Incubation of the ligation reaction was carried out at 16 degrees C for about 20-25 hours. PCR2 was typically run as a SYBR Green qPCR and stopped at a predetermined threshold to prevent over-amplification. All purifications after the first were performed with Agencourt AMPure XP magnetic beads. Libraries were quantified by Qubit and checked on a TapeStation, with a main peak expected near 650 bp. Pooled libraries were sequenced on an Illumina MiSeq using v2 2x251 paired-end kits, and typically roughly 0.9-2.2 million reads were obtained per sample. Each sample was pooled at about 4 nM, and roughly 5-7% PhiX was included to help cluster recognition. As for how the authors treated the data: Using tag matching that tolerated one base-pair mismatch, Decombinator assigned V and J genes to FASTQ reads that had been processed by Demultiplexor. By using UMIs, Collapsinator corrected both sequencing errors and the frequency errors caused by PCR heterogeneity. CDR3Translator translated TCRs and extracted CDR3s from the conserved cysteine to the FGXG phenylalanine, flagging non-productive sequences. Gini, Shannon entropy and inverse Simpson indices were calculated on repertoires subsampled to equal numbers of UMI-defined TCRs. Power-law fits to clonotype abundance distributions were performed by maximum likelihood within the linear range. For one naive CD8 sample, the pipeline and MIGEC produced similar UMI counts, unique TCR numbers and clonal distributions. The repertoires were searched for several thousand CMV-associated CDR3 sequences that had been compiled from VDJdb and a published dataset. The raw public data were reprocessed by TCRdb itself: fastp quality trimming at Q25, MiXCR clonotype calling, in-frame beta chains only. All rows with the same CDR3 protein become a single entry with the most common DNA and genes. TCRdb's processing, not the authors', yielded these V and J calls. For this sample the table gives about 120,000 distinct CDR3 sequences, of which approximately 37% were detected only once. The ten largest make up 0.9% of the sample.

Many counts were recorded for this clonotype. This receptor's antigen is unknown. Base qualities are not at hand, and no much larger clone is one base apart. The specimen was central memory CD4+ T cells from blood. Sample cell subset or site, as interpreted from the label and publication: central memory, CD45RA- CD27+. The sequence was collected from a human donor in good health. The sequence is built from TRBV7-6 and TRBJ1-5; too little of a D gene remains to name it. The sequenced DNA is TGTGCCAGCAGCTTAGGGGTAGGGAACGATCAGCCCCAGCATTTT. Translated, it reads CASSLGVGNDQPQHF. The variable domain in full, with residues beyond the CDR3 obtained from the reference TRBV7-6 and TRBJ1-5 genes, is GAGVSQSPRYKVTKRGQDVALRCDPISGHVSLYWYRQALGQGPEFLTYFNYEAQQDKSGLPNDRFSAERPEGSISTLTIQRTEQRDSAMYRCASSLGVGNDQPQHFGDGTRLSIL.